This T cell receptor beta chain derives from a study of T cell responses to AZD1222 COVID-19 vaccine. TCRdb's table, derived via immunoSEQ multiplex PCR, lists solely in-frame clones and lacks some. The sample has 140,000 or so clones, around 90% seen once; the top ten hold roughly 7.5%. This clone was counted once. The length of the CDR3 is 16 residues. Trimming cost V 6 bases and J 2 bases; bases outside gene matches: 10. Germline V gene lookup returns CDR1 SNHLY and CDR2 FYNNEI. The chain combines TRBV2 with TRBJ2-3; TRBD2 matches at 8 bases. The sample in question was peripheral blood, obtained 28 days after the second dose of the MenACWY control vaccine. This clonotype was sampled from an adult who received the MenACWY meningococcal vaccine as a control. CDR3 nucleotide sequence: TGTGCCAGCAGAGGGGACCGGGGACTAGACACAGATACGCAGTATTTT. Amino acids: CASRGDRGLDTDTQYF.